The entry below gives a single TCR beta chain sequence along with its context. The data were taken from a study of blood T cell repertoires in COVID-19. Per the germline V gene, CDR1 is SGHNT and CDR2 is YENEEA. V lost 2 bases to trimming and J lost 6 bases; unmatched junction nucleotides: 8. The CDR3 spans 16 residues. The authors' processing: For nucleated cells, counts were estimated from reference gene primer amplification. Measured with immunoSEQ multiplex PCR; TCRdb has only the in-frame clones, and not every one. For V, J and clone size, that table is used; D and trimming come from the DNA. The sample lists almost 65,000 clones; 70% to 90% were seen once.

This TCR derives from a woman aged 35 to 49 who had recovered from COVID-19. Source material: PBMCs or T cells enriched from blood (not recorded which). V and J are TRBV11-3 and TRBJ2-2, with 8 bases lining up with TRBD2. This chain's CDR3 is CASSLRGGVFPGELFF. The CDR3 coding sequence is TGTGCCAGCAGCTTACGGGGGGGGGTCTTCCCCGGGGAGCTGTTTTTT.